This paragraph covers one TCR beta chain sequence. This sample was taken from a study of naive and memory T cell subsets. V shed 1 base and J 5 bases; nucleotides not matched to a gene: 3. This CDR3 comprises 15 residues. The germline gives CDR1 LNHNV, CDR2 YYDKDF (reference sequence). The beta constant-region primer was an equimolar mix of two oligonucleotides covering TRBC1 and TRBC2. Ligated cDNA was amplified by four rounds of PCR with nested alpha and beta constant-region primers and SP2. MiXCR, applied by TCRdb to the UMI-ligation and nested PCR reads, yields one record per CDR3 protein. The table records 130,000 or so distinct CDR3 sequences, approximately 37% of them present only once.

The sequenced sample consisted of central memory CD4+ T cells from blood. This sequence originates from a human donor in good health. This chain connects TRBV15 to TRBJ2-5; 11 bases map to TRBD2. CDR3 sequence: CATSRGSGRAETQYF. DNA of the CDR3: TGTGCCACCAGCAGAGGTAGCGGGAGGGCCGAGACCCAGTACTTC.